Listed below are T cell receptor beta chains from one sample, sequenced in a study of cytomegalovirus exposure and HLA in healthy donors. Clones were sequenced by immunoSEQ multiplex PCR, and TCRdb holds only the in-frame ones, with some missing. Counted here are some 120,000 clones, about 80% occurring once; the ten biggest clones make up approximately 11%. Specimen: PBMCs. The receptors were sampled from a man between 25 and 39 years old in good health and CMV-seropositive. CDR3s include the opening cysteine and the closing phenylalanine or tryptophan. The D gene is left open where the match is weak. Only some rows state a clone size, as once, few, many or a class for expanded clones.

V gene,D gene,J gene,clone size,CDR3 protein,CDR3 DNA
TRBV7-2,TRBD1,TRBJ2-3,.,CASSLTRDRDGTDTQYF,TGTGCCAGCAGCCTTACCCGGGACAGGGATGGAACAGATACGCAGTATTTT
TRBV11-3,.,TRBJ1-1,.,CASSSRVGTEAFF,TGTGCCAGCAGCTCCAGGGTGGGGACTGAAGCTTTCTTT
TRBV4-2,TRBD2,TRBJ2-4,.,CASSQDQAGVGNIQYF,TGTGCCAGCAGCCAAGATCAAGCGGGAGTAGGAAACATTCAGTACTTC
TRBV27,TRBD1,TRBJ1-1,.,CASRQGARAEAFF,TGTGCCAGCCGACAGGGGGCGAGGGCTGAAGCTTTCTTT
TRBV7-6,TRBD2,TRBJ2-3,.,CASSLKARSSGRASVTDTQYF,TGTGCCAGCAGCCTAAAAGCTCGGTCTAGCGGGAGGGCCTCGGTCACAGATACGCAGTATTTT
TRBV30,.,TRBJ1-3,.,CAWNLAAGGNTIYF,TGTGCCTGGAACTTGGCTGCGGGTGGAAACACCATATATTTT
TRBV30,TRBD2,TRBJ2-5,few,CAWSTGSGSETQYF,TGTGCCTGGAGTACGGGGAGCGGGAGTGAGACCCAGTACTTC
TRBV7-8,.,TRBJ2-3,.,CASSVGTSLPDTQYF,TGTGCCAGCAGCGTAGGAACTAGCCTCCCCGATACGCAGTATTTT
TRBV19,.,TRBJ2-2,.,CASRWVSGNTGELFF,TGTGCCAGTAGATGGGTTAGCGGTAACACCGGGGAGCTGTTTTTT
TRBV7-2,.,TRBJ1-1,once,CASSLPLNRAMNTEAFF,TGTGCCAGCAGCTTACCTCTAAACAGGGCGATGAACACTGAAGCTTTCTTT
TRBV7-8,.,TRBJ2-5,few,CASSLSASGETQYF,TGTGCCAGCAGCTTAAGCGCTAGTGGGGAGACCCAGTACTTC
TRBV6-5,.,TRBJ1-1,.,CASSSAGYTEAFF,TGTGCCAGCAGTTCCGCAGGGTACACTGAAGCTTTCTTT
TRBV7-6,TRBD1,TRBJ2-1,.,CASSLGQGASNEQFF,TGTGCCAGCAGCTTAGGACAGGGGGCCAGCAATGAGCAGTTCTTC
TRBV9,.,TRBJ2-2,.,CASSVDGGTNTGELFF,TGTGCCAGCAGCGTAGATGGCGGGACGAACACCGGGGAGCTGTTTTTT
TRBV5-5,TRBD1,TRBJ1-3,few,CASSSSTGVGNTIYF,TGTGCCAGCAGCTCCTCTACAGGGGTGGGAAACACCATATATTTT
TRBV7-2,TRBD2,TRBJ2-1,few,CASSFAEAGEQFF,TGTGCCAGCAGCTTCGCGGAAGCGGGAGAGCAGTTCTTC
TRBV27,.,TRBJ2-7,.,CASSLGVESSYEQYF,TGTGCCAGCAGCCTAGGGGTGGAAAGCTCCTACGAGCAGTACTTC
TRBV7-9,TRBD2,TRBJ2-2,.,CSSSFQSGADTGELFF,TGTTCCAGCAGCTTCCAGAGCGGGGCTGATACCGGGGAGCTGTTTTTT
TRBV7-8,TRBD2,TRBJ2-7,.,CASSPRLAGAFEQYF,TGTGCCAGCAGCCCGAGACTAGCGGGAGCTTTCGAGCAGTACTTC
TRBV5-1,.,TRBJ2-7,few,CASSSQGPPGYEQYF,TGCGCCAGCAGTTCTCAGGGGCCGCCGGGATACGAGCAGTACTTC
TRBV15,.,TRBJ1-3,.,CATSREQGWAGNTIYF,TGTGCCACCAGCAGAGAACAGGGATGGGCTGGAAACACCATATATTTT
TRBV7-9,.,TRBJ2-7,once,CASSSRGSYEQYF,TGTGCCAGCAGCTCACGGGGTAGCTACGAGCAGTACTTC
TRBV4-1,.,TRBJ2-1,.,CASSQLVEQFF,TGCGCCAGCAGCCAACTCGTTGAGCAGTTCTTC
TRBV7-2,TRBD1,TRBJ2-7,.,CASSLGWTGRTEQYF,TGTGCCAGCAGCTTAGGATGGACAGGGAGGACTGAGCAGTACTTC
TRBV5-4,TRBD2,TRBJ2-7,few,CASSLPTSTERYEQYF,TGTGCCAGCAGCTTGCCGACTAGCACGGAAAGATACGAGCAGTACTTC
TRBV7-8,.,TRBJ2-1,.,CASSFRVGLSYNEQFF,TGTGCCAGCAGCTTCAGGGTGGGACTTTCCTACAATGAGCAGTTCTTC